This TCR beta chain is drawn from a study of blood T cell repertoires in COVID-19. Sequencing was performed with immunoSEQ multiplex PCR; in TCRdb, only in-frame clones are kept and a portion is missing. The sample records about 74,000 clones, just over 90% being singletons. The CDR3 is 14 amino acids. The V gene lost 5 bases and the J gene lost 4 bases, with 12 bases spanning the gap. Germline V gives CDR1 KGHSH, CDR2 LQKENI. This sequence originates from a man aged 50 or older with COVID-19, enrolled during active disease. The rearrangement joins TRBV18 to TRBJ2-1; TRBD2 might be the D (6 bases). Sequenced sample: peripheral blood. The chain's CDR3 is CASSAPGTYNEQFF. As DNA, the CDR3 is TGTGCCAGCTCAGCCCCTGGGACTTACAATGAGCAGTTCTTC.